These 30 T cell receptor beta chains were all obtained from the same sample, sequenced in a study of cytomegalovirus exposure and HLA in healthy donors. With 60 Vbeta and 13 Jbeta primers, the PCR was carried out. Clones were sequenced by immunoSEQ multiplex PCR, and TCRdb holds only the in-frame ones, with some missing. The table shows more than 90,000 clones, with 60% to 85% occurring only once. Sequencing was done on a sample of PBMCs. These receptors came from a man in his fifties in good health and CMV-seronegative.

This clone was seen more than once but under ten times. This CDR3 reads CASSADGDFNQPQHF. The CDR3, as DNA: TGTGCCAGCAGCGCGGACGGGGATTTTAATCAGCCCCAGCATTTT. The rearrangement joins TRBV12-1 to TRBJ1-5. TRBV12-1 is listed as a pseudogene. The CDR3 has 15 residues.

V is TRBV18 and J is TRBJ2-5, with TRBD1 matching over 7 bases. Germline CDR1 and CDR2: KGHSH and LQKENI. Trimming at V came to 6 bases and at J to 1 base, leaving 2 bases not matched to a gene. The CDR3 contains 13 residues. Here the CDR3 DNA reads TGTGCCAGCTCCGGGACAGTCCAAGAGACCCAGTACTTC. Its translation is CASSGTVQETQYF.

The rearrangement joins TRBV9 to TRBJ2-5; D not certain. V was pared by 4 bases and J by 4 bases, with 11 bases between. The CDR3 is 13 residues long. The germline V gene encodes CDR1 SGDLS and CDR2 YYNGEE. CDR3 protein: CASSPFVAETQYF. The CDR3 bases are TGTGCCAGCAGCCCGTTCGTAGCAGAGACCCAGTACTTC.

V gene TRBV6-1 combines with J gene TRBJ2-3, with TRBD2 matching 7 bases. With V trimmed by 8 bases and J by 2 bases, 7 bases remained unmatched. Germline CDR1 MNHNS, CDR2 SASEGT. The length of the CDR3 is 14 residues. DNA of the CDR3: TGTGCCAGCCGGGGGGATCAGGTCACAGATACGCAGTATTTT. This codes for CASRGDQVTDTQYF.

This chain links TRBV28 with TRBJ1-2; possible D gene TRBD1, 6 bases. The germline V and J ends were trimmed by 5 bases and 11 bases, with 18 bases remaining between them. Per germline, CDR1 MDHEN and CDR2 SYDVKM. The CDR3 spans 13 residues. The CDR3 DNA reads as TGTGCCAGCAGTCTACGGACAGTAGGCGGATACACCTTC. Residues: CASSLRTVGGYTF.

The chain combines TRBV7-2 with TRBJ2-3; D perhaps matches TRBD2 (5 bases). CDR1 SGHTA and CDR2 FQGNSA come from the germline V gene. The V end was cut by 5 bases, the J end by 3 bases, with 15 bases between. The CDR3 is 15 residues long. CDR3 sequence: CASSPDGKRTDTQYF. In DNA form, the CDR3 reads TGTGCCAGCAGCCCCGACGGGAAAAGGACAGATACGCAGTATTTT.

The chain uses TRBV7-3 and TRBJ2-7, with 8 bases that match TRBD1. CDR1 and CDR2 (germline): SGHTA, FQGTGA. The CDR3 consists of 14 residues. Unmatched junction bases numbered 8, after V lost 5 bases and J lost 5 bases. CDR3 bases: TGTGCCAGCAGCCCCTCTGGACAGGGCCACGAGCAGTACTTC. It yields the protein CASSPSGQGHEQYF.

This clone was counted only a few times. This chain links TRBV5-6 with TRBJ2-7; TRBD1 might be the D (5 bases). The germline V gene encodes CDR1 SGHDT and CDR2 YYEEEE. This CDR3 is built from 14 residues. Trimming stripped 1 base from V and 6 bases from J, with 14 bases between. The CDR3 sequence: CASSLSPSGREQYF. The CDR3 nucleotides are TGTGCCAGCAGCTTGTCCCCCTCAGGGCGCGAGCAGTACTTC.

The V and J genes are TRBV11-2 and TRBJ2-1; maybe TRBD2 (6 bases). Germline values: CDR1 SGHAT, CDR2 FQNNGV. The CDR3 has 14 amino acids. V was clipped by 1 base and J by 9 bases, with 13 bases between them. The CDR3 nucleotides are TGTGCCAGCAGCTTAGGTGGGGGGAGGAGTGAGCAGTTCTTC. Its translation: CASSLGGGRSEQFF.

The chain employs TRBV23-1 and TRBJ2-7, with 8 bases lining up with TRBD1. TRBV23-1 qualifies as an ORF whose function is uncertain. The CDR3 length is 14 residues. The J segment lost 3 bases and the V segment lost 7 bases, leaving 8 bases of the junction unmatched. The CDR3 nucleotides are TGCGCCAGCATATCCCCACAGGGGGTCTACGAGCAGTACTTC. Protein product: CASISPQGVYEQYF.

This clone was detected only once. The V call is TRBV29-1, the J call TRBJ2-7; D may be TRBD2 (6 bases). The CDR3 length is 13 residues. Germline CDR1 and CDR2: SQVTM and ANQGSEA. The V gene lost 6 bases and the J gene lost 7 bases, with 19 bases spanning the gap. This CDR3 reads CSVGGPWQGEQYF. DNA of the CDR3: TGCAGCGTAGGAGGGCCTTGGCAGGGAGAGCAGTACTTC.

The count of this clone is one. This rearrangement joins TRBV7-9 to TRBJ1-4; D not certain. The CDR3 is 13 residues long. The germline V and J ends were trimmed by 5 bases and 6 bases, with 10 bases remaining between them. In germline, CDR1 is SEHNR, CDR2 FQNEAQ (reference sequence). This CDR3 is CASSAPSDEKLFF. As DNA, the CDR3 is TGTGCCAGCAGCGCCCCTTCGGATGAAAAACTGTTTTTT.

This chain uses TRBV29-1 with TRBJ2-3, with a tentative D call TRBD2 (6 bases). Germline V gene lookup returns CDR1 SQVTM and CDR2 ANQGSEA. V was shortened by 5 bases and J by 3 bases, with 12 bases between the two germline ends. The CDR3 is made up of 13 amino acids. The CDR3 loop reads CSVNGGGTDTQYF. CDR3 bases: TGCAGCGTTAACGGTGGGGGGACAGATACGCAGTATTTT.

This clone was detected only a few times. This chain joins TRBV19 and TRBJ1-2; TRBD1 might be the D (5 bases). Germline V gene sequence: CDR1 LNHDA, CDR2 SQIVND (reference sequence). The V and J ends lost 0 bases and 8 bases respectively, with 13 bases between them. The CDR3 length is 14 residues. The CDR3: CASSIDRQGGGYTF. The CDR3 DNA sequence: TGTGCCAGTAGTATAGATAGGCAGGGAGGCGGCTACACCTTC.

The chain combines TRBV19 with TRBJ1-1; no definite D call. The CDR3 loop spans 13 amino acids. V lost 5 bases and J lost 2, with 9 bases in between. Germline V gives CDR1 LNHDA, CDR2 SQIVND (reference sequence). The CDR3 bases are TGTGCCAGTAGTGTCGGTTCTAACACTGAAGCTTTCTTT. Translation: CASSVGSNTEAFF.

This clone was counted only a few times. In DNA, the CDR3 is TGTGCCAGCATCAAAGAGACTAATGAAAAACTGTTTTTT. As protein: CASIKETNEKLFF. The J gene is TRBJ1-4, the V gene TRBV6-1, with D uncertain. V lost 7 bases and J 2 bases, leaving 8 bases between the germline ends. The germline V gene has CDR1 MNHNS and CDR2 SASEGT. The CDR3 runs to 13 residues.

The chain employs TRBV10-2 and TRBJ2-1, with 10 bases fitting TRBD2. V lost 5 bases, J lost 4 bases, and 8 bases stayed unmatched. Per the germline V gene, CDR1 is WSHSY and CDR2 is SAAADI. The CDR3 totals 16 residues. CDR3: CASSFTRTSGYNEQFF. CDR3 in DNA: TGCGCCAGCAGTTTTACCAGGACTAGCGGATACAATGAGCAGTTCTTC.

The sample holds one count of this clone. V and J are TRBV19 and TRBJ2-5, with 10 bases that match TRBD1. V shed 10 bases and J 2 bases; nucleotides not matched to a gene: 4. The CDR3 covers 13 residues. Germline CDR1 and CDR2: LNHDA and SQIVND (reference sequence). Here the CDR3 DNA reads TGTGCCACCCGGGACAGGGGACAAGAGACCCAGTACTTC. This sequence encodes CATRDRGQETQYF.

In its sample, this clone was seen a few times. J is TRBJ2-7 and V is TRBV6-6; D gene ambiguous. The CDR3 is made up of 15 amino acids. Germline CDR1 and CDR2: MNHNY and SVGAGI (reference sequence). Trimming left V 7 bases short and J 2 bases short, with 18 bases between. The CDR3, as DNA: TGTGCCAGCACCCTACGCGCGCTTACCACCTACGAGCAGTACTTC. This sequence encodes CASTLRALTTYEQYF.

CDR3 nucleotides: TGTGCCTCCGGGGGGTACCGTGACTATGGCTACACCTTC. Protein: CASGGYRDYGYTF. The chain recombines TRBV28 with TRBJ1-2; D is perhaps TRBD1 (5 bases). V dropped 11 bases and J dropped 3 bases, with 16 bases sitting between them. The CDR3 is made up of 13 amino acids. Germline V CDR1 and CDR2: MDHEN, SYDVKM.

This clone was counted a few times. The chain uses TRBV5-5 and TRBJ2-5; 13 positions agree with TRBD2. Trimming took 4 bases from V and 1 from J; bases not matched to a gene: 4. The CDR3 sequence is 16 residues long. CDR1 is SGHKS and CDR2 is YYEKEE in the germline V gene (reference sequence). The CDR3 is CASSMTSGGTQETQYF. The CDR3 coding sequence is TGTGCCAGCAGCATGACTAGCGGGGGGACCCAAGAGACCCAGTACTTC. The whole variable domain, remainder taken from reference TRBV5-5 and TRBJ2-5, is DAGVTQSPTHLIKTRGQQVTLRCSPISGHKSVSWYQQVLGQGPQFIFQYYEKEERGRGNFPDRFSARQFPNYSSELNVNALLLGDSALYLCASSMTSGGTQETQYFGPGTRLLVL.

CDR3 sequence reads: CASSEALGGGVEQYF. DNA of the CDR3: TGTGCCAGCAGTGAAGCGCTTGGAGGGGGGGTCGAGCAGTACTTC. The V and J genes are TRBV6-1 and TRBJ2-7, with D perhaps matching TRBD2 (7 bases). This CDR3 is built from 15 residues. V dropped 0 bases and J dropped 6 bases, with 15 bases sitting between them. Looked up from germline, CDR1 is MNHNS and CDR2 is SASEGT.

The chain carries TRBV5-5 and TRBJ1-1, with a possible D match to TRBD1 (5 bases). This CDR3 has 15 residues. Germline assignment: CDR1 SGHKS and CDR2 YYEKEE (reference sequence). V was shortened by 2 bases and J by 1 base, with 12 bases between the two germline ends. CDR3 amino acids: CASSFSGRGNTEAFF. The DNA for the CDR3 is TGTGCCAGCAGCTTCTCAGGGAGGGGGAACACTGAAGCTTTCTTT.

J is TRBJ1-5 and V is TRBV11-2; TRBD1 matches 8 bases. Germline lookup yields CDR1 SGHAT and CDR2 FQNNGV. There are 15 residues in the CDR3. V shed 0 bases, J shed 7 bases, and the junction held 5 bases outside the gene matches. The CDR3 DNA follows: TGTGCCAGCAGCTTAGATCAGGGGGCTAAACAGCCCCAGCATTTT. Its translation: CASSLDQGAKQPQHF. The full variable domain, its missing parts supplied by reference TRBV11-2 and TRBJ1-5, is EAGVAQSPRYKIIEKRQSVAFWCNPISGHATLYWYQQILGQGPKLLIQFQNNGVVDDSQLPKDRFSAERLKGVDSTLKIQPAKLEDSAVYLCASSLDQGAKQPQHFGDGTRLSIL.

J is TRBJ2-4 and V is TRBV5-1; 11 nucleotides agree with TRBD2. V was pared by 0 bases and J by 8 bases, with 7 bases of the junction left unmatched. CDR3 length: 16 residues. Germline values: CDR1 SGHRS, CDR2 YFSETQ. Here the CDR3 reads CASSLGVAGGRDIQYF. DNA for the CDR3: TGCGCCAGCAGCTTGGGAGTAGCGGGAGGGCGTGACATTCAGTACTTC.

The V and J genes are TRBV18 and TRBJ2-7, with a tentative D call TRBD1 (6 bases). The germline CDR1 and CDR2 sequences are KGHSH and LQKENI. V was pared by 4 bases and J by 2 bases, with 12 bases between. CDR3 size: 14 residues. The CDR3 bases are TGTGCCAGCTCACTGGGACACCTCGCCTACGAGCAGTACTTC. The encoded protein is CASSLGHLAYEQYF.

The table lists this clone with a count of one. The V gene is TRBV7-2, the J gene TRBJ1-1; 7 bases fit TRBD1. The CDR3 length is 15 residues. CDR1 and CDR2 (germline): SGHTA, FQGNSA. J lost 0 bases, V lost 5 bases, and 6 bases had no gene match. CDR3 region: CASSPRDRLNTEAFF. The CDR3 DNA reads as TGTGCCAGCAGCCCCCGGGACAGATTGAACACTGAAGCTTTCTTT.

The rearrangement links TRBV9 to TRBJ2-1; 7 positions match TRBD1. The CDR3 is made up of 15 amino acids. CDR1 is SGDLS, CDR2 YYNGEE, per germline. J was trimmed by 7 bases and V by 2 bases; bases with no gene match: 9. The DNA for the CDR3 is TGTGCCAGCAGCGTCCTCGGACAGGTCCAAAATGAGCAGTTCTTC. Translating it yields CASSVLGQVQNEQFF.

The chain recombines TRBV28 with TRBJ1-1; D remains ambiguous. Trimming stripped 1 base from V and 4 bases from J, with 7 bases between. The CDR3 covers 13 residues. Germline CDR1 is MDHEN and CDR2 is SYDVKM. The DNA of the CDR3 is TGTGCCAGCAGTTTATTAAGCCGCACTGAAGCTTTCTTT. Protein: CASSLLSRTEAFF. The entire variable domain, with the rest obtained from reference TRBV28 and TRBJ1-1, is as follows: DVKVTQSSRYLVKRTGEKVFLECVQDMDHENMFWYRQDPGLGLRLIYFSYDVKMKEKGDIPEGYSVSREKKERFSLILESASTNQTSMYLCASSLLSRTEAFFGQGTRLTVV.

About this clone itself: The sample contains more than one DNA sequence encoding this CDR3. The chain recombines TRBV9 with TRBJ1-3; weak D call: TRBD1 (5 bases). The ends were cut back, 3 bases at V and 4 bases at J, with 20 bases in the middle. Per the germline V gene, CDR1 is SGDLS and CDR2 is YYNGEE. This CDR3 is built from 17 residues. CDR3 sequence reads: CASSGRTTGISGNTIYF. As DNA, the CDR3 is TGTGCCAGCAGCGGAAGAACTACAGGCATATCCGGAAACACCATATATTTT.